What follows are 29 T cell receptor beta chains derived from one specimen sequenced in a study of cytomegalovirus exposure and HLA in healthy donors. Here immunoSEQ multiplex PCR was the method, and the copy in TCRdb shows in-frame clones only, minus some. The repertoire holds around 120,000 clones, roughly 90% seen once, with more than 5% in the top ten. Sequenced sample: PBMCs. All receptors come from a woman between 18 and 30 years old in good health and CMV-seropositive.

CDR3 sequence: CASRYRDFPIYTF. CDR3 DNA: TGTGCCAGCCGTTACCGGGACTTCCCGATCTACACCTTC. The gene calls are TRBV2 and TRBJ1-2; D perhaps matches TRBD1 (5 bases). The CDR3 is made up of 13 amino acids. Germline CDR1 reads SNHLY; CDR2 reads FYNNEI. The germline V and J ends were trimmed by 8 bases and 10 bases, with 20 bases remaining between them.

This clone was observed once. The gene calls are TRBV5-6 and TRBJ1-2, with 7 nucleotides matching TRBD1. Germline assignment: CDR1 SGHDT and CDR2 YYEEEE. V lost 2 bases and J lost 4; bases outside the gene matches: 2. This CDR3 has 13 amino acids. The CDR3 loop is CASSLQGIYGYTF. The CDR3 DNA sequence: TGTGCCAGCAGCTTACAGGGGATCTATGGCTACACCTTC.

The V gene is TRBV11-2, the J gene TRBJ2-7; D ambiguous. The ends were cut back, 4 bases at V and 9 bases at J, with 13 bases in the middle. Germline values: CDR1 SGHAT, CDR2 FQNNGV. The CDR3 is made up of 12 amino acids. CDR3 in amino acids: CASSSMASGQYF. The CDR3 nucleotides read TGTGCCAGCAGCTCAATGGCCAGTGGGCAGTACTTC. The whole variable domain, remainder taken from reference TRBV11-2 and TRBJ2-7, is EAGVAQSPRYKIIEKRQSVAFWCNPISGHATLYWYQQILGQGPKLLIQFQNNGVVDDSQLPKDRFSAERLKGVDSTLKIQPAKLEDSAVYLCASSSMASGQYFGPGTRLTVT.

The J gene is TRBJ2-4, the V gene TRBV5-1, with 8 bases aligning to TRBD1. V was pared by 0 bases and J by 5 bases, with 7 bases of the junction left unmatched. The CDR3 length is 16 residues. Per germline, CDR1 SGHRS and CDR2 YFSETQ. CDR3 sequence reads: CASSLASGGRQNIQYF. In nucleotides, the CDR3 is TGCGCCAGCAGCTTGGCCTCAGGGGGCAGGCAAAACATTCAGTACTTC. The variable domain in full, completed from reference TRBV5-1 and TRBJ2-4, reads KAGVTQTPRYLIKTRGQQVTLSCSPISGHRSVSWYQQTPGQGLQFLFEYFSETQRNKGNFPGRFSGRQFSNSRSEMNVSTLELGDSALYLCASSLASGGRQNIQYFGAGTRLSVL.

The chain is built from TRBV5-6 and TRBJ1-1; 7 bases fit TRBD1. Germline CDR1 and CDR2: SGHDT and YYEEEE. The CDR3 is 13 residues long. V trimming: 1 base; J trimming: 11 bases; junction bases outside the gene matches: 8. CDR3 in DNA: TGTGCCAGCAGCTTGCTACAGGGGCGTGACGCTTTCTTT. Translated: CASSLLQGRDAFF.

The chain joins TRBV7-3 to TRBJ1-1; 9 positions agree with TRBD1. The germline V gene encodes CDR1 SGHTA and CDR2 FQGTGA. The CDR3 length is 17 residues. After removal of 1 base from V and 2 bases from J, the junction contained 8 bases not matched to a gene. Here the CDR3 reads CASSLIGLGQGNTEAFF. In DNA form, the CDR3 reads TGTGCCAGCAGCTTAATTGGGTTGGGACAGGGAAACACTGAAGCTTTCTTT.

This chain uses TRBV10-3 with TRBJ1-1; a possible D gene is TRBD1 (5 bases). The CDR3 is 12 amino acids. Germline V gene data show CDR1 as ENHRY and CDR2 as SYGVKD. Trimming removed 6 bases at V and 1 base at J, with 6 bases between. In DNA form, the CDR3 reads TGTGCCATCAGCGGGGGGAACACTGAAGCTTTCTTT. Amino acids: CAISGGNTEAFF.

The genes are TRBV11-2 and TRBJ2-2; no definite D call. V was shortened by 6 bases and J by 4 bases, with 9 bases between the two germline ends. Germline V CDR1 and CDR2: SGHAT, FQNNGV. This CDR3 spans 13 amino acids. Written as DNA, the CDR3 is TGTGCCAGCAGTCCTAGTTCCACCGGGGAGCTGTTTTTT. The encoded protein is CASSPSSTGELFF.

The CDR3 DNA reads as TGTGCCAGCAGTCCAAGCGGGGGGACCACAGATACGCAGTATTTT. Amino acid sequence: CASSPSGGTTDTQYF. The V call is TRBV5-4, the J call TRBJ2-3, with 9 bases that match TRBD2. V shed 5 bases and J 2 bases; nucleotides not matched to a gene: 6. The V gene's germline CDR1 is SGHNT and CDR2 YYREEE (reference sequence). The CDR3 consists of 15 residues.

The chain carries TRBV25-1 and TRBJ2-7; 8 positions agree with TRBD1. The CDR3 runs to 15 residues. The ends lost 2 bases at V and 3 bases at J; junction bases unmatched: 6. The germline CDR1 and CDR2 sequences are MGHDK and SYGVNS. The CDR3 protein is CASSEGQGPFYEQYF. In DNA form, the CDR3 reads TGTGCCAGCAGTGAAGGACAGGGTCCCTTCTACGAGCAGTACTTC.

The rearrangement uses TRBV7-9 and TRBJ1-4, with unresolved D. V was pared by 0 bases and J by 5 bases, with 7 bases between. Per the germline V gene, CDR1 is SEHNR and CDR2 is FQNEAQ (reference sequence). This CDR3 has 14 residues. The CDR3 sequence: CASSLATVNEKLFF. The DNA of the CDR3 is TGTGCCAGCAGCTTAGCCACGGTGAATGAAAAACTGTTTTTT.

The chain carries TRBV7-9 and TRBJ1-4, with TRBD1 identical over 7 bases. The CDR3 spans 15 residues. Germline CDR1 and CDR2: SEHNR and FQNEAQ (reference sequence). Trimming took 2 bases from V and 5 from J; bases not matched to a gene: 5. CDR3: CASSLRGTENEKLFF. The CDR3 nucleotides read TGTGCCAGCAGCTTACGAGGGACAGAGAATGAAAAACTGTTTTTT.

This rearrangement joins TRBV6-1 to TRBJ1-1; 8 nucleotides match TRBD1. The germline V gene has CDR1 MNHNS and CDR2 SASEGT. The CDR3 extends over 14 amino acids. The trim removed 2 bases at V and 5 bases at J, leaving 4 bases unmatched. The CDR3 bases are TGTGCCAGCAGTGAAACAGGGGGAGGGACTGAAGCTTTCTTT. Amino acids: CASSETGGGTEAFF.

The rearrangement joins TRBV4-1 to TRBJ2-5; TRBD2 matches 12 bases. This CDR3 spans 16 amino acids. Germline values: CDR1 MGHRA, CDR2 YSYEKL. Trimming took 0 bases from V and 5 from J; bases not matched to a gene: 4. The CDR3 DNA follows: TGCGCCAGCAGCCAAGATAGGACTAGCGGGATCGAGACCCAGTACTTC. Its translation is CASSQDRTSGIETQYF.

V and J are TRBV19 and TRBJ2-1; perhaps TRBD1 as D (8 bases). With 4 bases removed from V and 8 bases from J, the gap between germline ends came to 21 bases. Germline CDR1 is LNHDA and CDR2 is SQIVND (reference sequence). This CDR3 contains 16 residues. The DNA of the CDR3 is TGTGCCAGTAGTAAATTTGGAACAGGGGGAGGGTATGAGCAGTTCTTC. Translation: CASSKFGTGGGYEQFF.

The V gene is TRBV4-1, the J gene TRBJ2-7; TRBD2 might be the D (6 bases). Between the trimmed V and J ends, which lost 1 base and 5 bases, there was a span of 15 bases. Germline values: CDR1 MGHRA, CDR2 YSYEKL. CDR3 length equals 15 residues. CDR3 in amino acids: CASSQGPGRLDEQYF. The CDR3 region has the DNA TGCGCCAGCAGCCAAGGACCGGGGAGGTTGGACGAGCAGTACTTC.

The genes are TRBV7-6 and TRBJ2-3; 14 positions agree with TRBD2. The CDR3 runs to 16 residues. Trimming took 5 bases from V and 4 from J; bases not matched to a gene: 5. Germline-derived CDR1 and CDR2 are SGHVS and FNYEAQ. The CDR3 region has the DNA TGTGCCAGCAGCCCGCGACTAGCGGGAGGGGCAGATACGCAGTATTTT. This encodes CASSPRLAGGADTQYF.

The J gene is TRBJ2-7, the V gene TRBV28; TRBD2 aligns across 7 bases. CDR3 size: 14 residues. V was clipped by 1 base and J by 2 bases; unmatched bases: 2. Germline V lookup: CDR1 MDHEN, CDR2 SYDVKM. The CDR3 here is CASSLSSGAYEQYF. CDR3 coding DNA: TGTGCCAGCAGTTTATCCAGCGGGGCCTACGAGCAGTACTTC.

The chain links TRBV2 to TRBJ2-1; 9 bases align to TRBD2. This CDR3 has 16 residues. V lost 7 bases to trimming and J lost 2 bases; unmatched junction nucleotides: 9. Germline-derived CDR1 and CDR2 are SNHLY and FYNNEI. The DNA of the CDR3 is TGTGCCAGCATTACTTTAGCGGGGGCGACCTACAATGAGCAGTTCTTC. It is translated as CASITLAGATYNEQFF.

The chain combines TRBV29-1 with TRBJ1-1; D unresolved. Between the trimmed V and J ends, which lost 3 bases and 1 base, there was a span of 9 bases. The V gene's germline CDR1 is SQVTM and CDR2 ANQGSEA. The CDR3 is made up of 13 amino acids. DNA of the CDR3: TGCAGCGTTGAGGTTCAGGCGAACACTGAAGCTTTCTTT. Translating it yields CSVEVQANTEAFF.

The chain recombines TRBV6-4 with TRBJ2-1; TRBD2 matches at 13 bases. The CDR3 loop spans 15 amino acids. Germline V lookup: CDR1 MRHNA, CDR2 SNTAGT. The V segment lost 3 bases and the J segment 9 bases; nucleotides outside the gene matches: 5. The CDR3 bases are TGTGCCAGCAGTGAAACTAGCGGGGGGGCTGGTGAGCAGTTCTTC. Amino acids: CASSETSGGAGEQFF.

The CDR3, as DNA: TGTGCCAGCAGCCATTCCCCCCAAGAGACCCAGTACTTC. It specifies CASSHSPQETQYF. The chain has TRBV7-8 and TRBJ2-5; D unclear. V lost 5 bases and J 1 base, leaving 8 bases between the germline ends. This CDR3 region has 13 residues. Germline V CDR1 and CDR2: SGHVS, FQNEAQ.

There are a few counts of this clone. The rearrangement links TRBV14 to TRBJ1-1; D is uncertain. The V gene lost 4 bases and the J gene lost 0 bases, with 6 bases spanning the gap. The CDR3 loop spans 13 amino acids. The germline V gene encodes CDR1 SGHDN and CDR2 FVKESK. DNA for the CDR3: TGTGCCAGCAGCCTTTCCATGAACACTGAAGCTTTCTTT. Amino acids: CASSLSMNTEAFF. Drawing the rest from reference TRBV14 and TRBJ1-1, the complete variable domain is EAGVTQFPSHSVIEKGQTVTLRCDPISGHDNLYWYRRVMGKEIKFLLHFVKESKQDESGMPNNRFLAERTGGTYSTLKVQPAELEDSGVYFCASSLSMNTEAFFGQGTRLTVV.

The rearrangement joins TRBV27 to TRBJ2-5; TRBD1 aligns across 9 bases. The germline V gene encodes CDR1 MNHEY and CDR2 SMNVEV (reference sequence). The CDR3 extends over 13 amino acids. Trimming cost V 9 bases and J 3 bases; bases outside gene matches: 5. In DNA form, the CDR3 reads TGTGCCAGTCGGAGGACAGGGGAAGAGACCCAGTACTTC. This encodes CASRRTGEETQYF.

This chain links TRBV6-1 with TRBJ1-2; the match to TRBD1 covers 7 bases. V gave up 5 bases and J gave up 11 bases; unmatched junction bases: 14. Germline V gene sequence: CDR1 MNHNS, CDR2 SASEGT. The CDR3 runs to 14 residues. The CDR3 nucleotides are TGTGCCAGCAGTAATCCTCGCGACAGGGTCATTTACACCTTC. This codes for CASSNPRDRVIYTF.

This chain uses TRBV6-5 with TRBJ2-7, with D maybe TRBD2 (7 bases). The CDR3 is 14 residues long. Germline assignment: CDR1 MNHEY and CDR2 SVGAGI. Between the trimmed V and J ends, which lost 0 bases and 6 bases, there was a span of 12 bases. The DNA of the CDR3 is TGTGCCAGCAGTTACTCTGTACGGGGGGCCGAGCAGTACTTC. Its translation: CASSYSVRGAEQYF.

The chain carries TRBV7-9 and TRBJ2-3, with 7 bases matching TRBD1. The germline V gene has CDR1 SEHNR and CDR2 FQNEAQ (reference sequence). Trimming took 8 bases from V and 2 from J; bases not matched to a gene: 1. The CDR3 consists of 12 residues. CDR3 nucleotides: TGTGCCAGCGGACAGGACACAGATACGCAGTATTTT. Encoded protein: CASGQDTDTQYF.

The rearrangement uses TRBV7-9 and TRBJ1-5, with unresolved D. Germline loops: CDR1 SEHNR, CDR2 FQNEAQ (reference sequence). The CDR3 covers 15 residues. The V end lost 4 bases, the J end lost 2 bases, and 12 bases lay between the germline ends. The CDR3 region has the DNA TGTGCCAGCAGCTCCGGGGTAGGCGGCAATCAGCCCCAGCATTTT. This translates into CASSSGVGGNQPQHF.

This chain uses TRBV6-5 with TRBJ1-2; D is unclear. CDR3 size: 13 residues. The V end was cut by 6 bases, the J end by 0 bases, with 8 bases between. The V gene's germline CDR1 is MNHEY and CDR2 SVGAGI. The CDR3 DNA is TGTGCCAGCAGGGACTCAGCTAACTATGGCTACACCTTC. Translating gives CASRDSANYGYTF.